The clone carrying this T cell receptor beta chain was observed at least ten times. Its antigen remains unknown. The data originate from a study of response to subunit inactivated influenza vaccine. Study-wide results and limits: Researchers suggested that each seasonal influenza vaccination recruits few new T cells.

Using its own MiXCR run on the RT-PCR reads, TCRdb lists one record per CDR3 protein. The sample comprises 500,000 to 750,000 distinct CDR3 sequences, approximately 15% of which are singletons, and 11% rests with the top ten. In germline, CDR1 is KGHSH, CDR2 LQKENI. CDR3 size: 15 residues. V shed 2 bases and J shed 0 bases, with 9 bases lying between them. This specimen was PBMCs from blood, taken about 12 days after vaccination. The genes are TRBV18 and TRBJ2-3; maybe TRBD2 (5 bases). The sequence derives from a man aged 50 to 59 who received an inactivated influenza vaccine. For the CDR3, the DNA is TGTGCCAGCTCACCATCGGGGATAAGCACAGATACGCAGTATTTT. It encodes CASSPSGISTDTQYF.